One T cell receptor beta chain is described in this entry. This sample is drawn from a study of blood T cells in healthy people across ages. Trimming at V came to 4 bases and at J to 0 bases, leaving 8 bases not matched to a gene. Germline CDR1 MNHEY, CDR2 SVGEGT. There are 16 residues in the CDR3. A second PCR of roughly 7 to 11 cycles used a sample-barcoded 5' primer and a J-beta primer mix. TCRdb redid the calling of the 5' RACE reads with MiXCR, one entry per CDR3 protein. Altogether around 1,700,000 distinct CDR3 sequences are present, about 30% being singletons, with the ten largest covering less than 9.5%.

The TCR originated in a woman aged 30 to 39 in good health. Material for sequencing was blood. V usage is TRBV6-2 or TRBV6-3 and J usage is TRBJ2-7, with TRBD1 matching 8 bases. The CDR3 nucleotides read TGTGCCAGCAGTTCCCTCTGGGACAGGTCCTCCTACGAGCAGTACTTC. Amino acid sequence: CASSSLWDRSSYEQYF.